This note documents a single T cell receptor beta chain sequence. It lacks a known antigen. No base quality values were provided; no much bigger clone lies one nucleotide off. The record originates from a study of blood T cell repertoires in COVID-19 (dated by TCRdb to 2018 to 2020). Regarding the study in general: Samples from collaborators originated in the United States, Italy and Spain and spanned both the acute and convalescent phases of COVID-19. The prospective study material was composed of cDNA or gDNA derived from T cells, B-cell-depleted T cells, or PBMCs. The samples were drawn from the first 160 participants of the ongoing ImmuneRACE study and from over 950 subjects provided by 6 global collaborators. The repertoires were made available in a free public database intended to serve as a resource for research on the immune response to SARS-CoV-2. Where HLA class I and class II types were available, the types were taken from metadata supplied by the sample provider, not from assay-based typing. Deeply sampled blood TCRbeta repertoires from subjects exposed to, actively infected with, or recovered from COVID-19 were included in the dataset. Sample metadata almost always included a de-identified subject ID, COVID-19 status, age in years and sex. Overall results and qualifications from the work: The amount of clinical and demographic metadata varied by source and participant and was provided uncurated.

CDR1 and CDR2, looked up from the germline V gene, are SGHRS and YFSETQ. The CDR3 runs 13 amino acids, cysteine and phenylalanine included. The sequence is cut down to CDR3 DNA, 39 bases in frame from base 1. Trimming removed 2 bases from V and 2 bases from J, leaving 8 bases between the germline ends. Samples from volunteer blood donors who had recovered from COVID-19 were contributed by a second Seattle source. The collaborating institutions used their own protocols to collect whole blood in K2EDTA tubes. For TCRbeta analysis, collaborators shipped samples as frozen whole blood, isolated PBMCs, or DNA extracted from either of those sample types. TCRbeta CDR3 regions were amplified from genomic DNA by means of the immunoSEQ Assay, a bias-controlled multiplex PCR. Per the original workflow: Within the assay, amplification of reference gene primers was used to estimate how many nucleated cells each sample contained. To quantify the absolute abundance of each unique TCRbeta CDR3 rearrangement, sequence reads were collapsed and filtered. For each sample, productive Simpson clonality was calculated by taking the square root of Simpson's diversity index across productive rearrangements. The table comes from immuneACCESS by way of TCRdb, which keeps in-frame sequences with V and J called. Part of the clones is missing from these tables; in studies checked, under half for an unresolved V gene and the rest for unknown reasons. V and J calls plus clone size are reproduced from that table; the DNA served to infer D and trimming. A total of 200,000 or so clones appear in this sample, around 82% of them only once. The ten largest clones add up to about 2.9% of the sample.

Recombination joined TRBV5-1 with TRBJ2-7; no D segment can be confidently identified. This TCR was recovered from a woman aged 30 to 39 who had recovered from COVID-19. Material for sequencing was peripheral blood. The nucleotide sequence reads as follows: TGCGCCAGCAGCTTCGACAACACCTACGAGCAGTACTTC. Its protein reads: CASSFDNTYEQYF.